This T cell receptor (beta chain) was captured in a study of CD8+ T cells in alopecia areata. RNA was isolated and reverse transcribed to cDNA, the sequencing template. Generated by immunoSEQ multiplex PCR, the TCRdb table keeps only in-frame clones and is missing some. Of fewer than 110,000 clones listed, less than 70% are singletons. The CDR3 has 16 residues. CDR1 is SGHTA, CDR2 FQGNSA, per germline. Trimming removed 5 bases at V and 1 base at J, with 12 bases between. Ten or more counts support this clone. Specimen: CD4+ T cells sorted from blood. The clonotype comes from a human donor in good health. This chain uses TRBV7-2 with TRBJ2-6; a possible D gene is TRBD1 (6 bases). The CDR3 loop is CASSIAGVSGANVLTF. The CDR3, as DNA: TGTGCCAGCAGCATCGCAGGGGTATCTGGGGCCAACGTCCTGACTTTC.